A single sample is the source of the 4 T cell receptor beta chains below, sequenced in a study of T cell changes during pregnancy in multiple sclerosis. Method: immunoSEQ multiplex PCR; TCRdb's copy keeps in-frame clones and lacks some. Among under 50,000 clones listed, 90% were seen once. The specimen was CD4+ T cells from peripheral blood mononuclear cells, collected in the first trimester of pregnancy. All receptors derive from a female donor in good health, enrolled as a control in a pregnancy study.

The chain links TRBV2 to TRBJ1-3; D is perhaps TRBD1 (5 bases). The CDR3 sequence is 13 residues long. The ends were cut back, 8 bases at V and 4 bases at J, with 12 bases in the middle. CDR1 is SNHLY and CDR2 is FYNNEI in the germline V gene. The CDR3 bases are TGTGCCAGCGGGGCCAGTCCGGGAAACACCATATATTTT. This encodes CASGASPGNTIYF.

This chain connects TRBV5-1 to TRBJ1-2; tentatively, D is TRBD1 (6 bases). The germline V gene encodes CDR1 SGHRS and CDR2 YFSETQ. The CDR3 loop spans 14 amino acids. The V gene lost 0 bases and the J gene lost 7 bases, with 13 bases spanning the gap. The CDR3 sequence: CASSLAGVESGYTF. CDR3 DNA sequence: TGCGCCAGCAGCTTGGCAGGGGTTGAATCTGGCTACACCTTC.

Only a few counts were recorded for this clone. The chain employs TRBV11-2 and TRBJ1-1; D is perhaps TRBD1 (5 bases). Per germline, CDR1 SGHAT and CDR2 FQNNGV. CDR3 size: 13 residues. V was cut by 11 bases and J by 1 base, with 14 bases left in between. DNA of the CDR3: TGTGCCGCCCAGGGCCCCGGGAACACTGAAGCTTTCTTT. Translated: CAAQGPGNTEAFF.

The chain combines TRBV7-2 with TRBJ2-5; the match to TRBD1 covers 7 bases. This CDR3 region has 15 residues. Germline loops: CDR1 SGHTA, CDR2 FQGNSA. J gave up 1 base and V 3 bases, and 5 bases lay outside the gene matches. The CDR3 DNA reads TGTGCCAGCAGCTTGGGGACAGCCTTCCAAGAGACCCAGTACTTC. This sequence encodes CASSLGTAFQETQYF.